The 2 T cell receptor beta chains reported below all come from one sample, sequenced in a study of early T cells in non-severe SARS-CoV-2 infection (dated by TCRdb to about 2021). The method was 5' RACE. Sequencing took place on a NextSeq 500. TCRdb redid the processing of the public reads, applying fastp at Q25 and MiXCR, and retained in-frame beta chains. CDR3 protein duplicates are merged, each entry listing the most common genes and DNA. The sample table holds under 35,000 distinct CDR3 sequences, of which around 7% were seen once. The ten largest clones capture 4% to 4.5% of the sample. The sequencing sample was made of whole blood. These receptors were taken from an adult who was a healthcare worker with PCR-confirmed SARS-CoV-2 infection or an uninfected control (not recorded which).

This clonotype came up many times. The chain employs TRBV20-1 and TRBJ2-5; D unresolved. Trimming cost V 4 bases and J 3 bases, with 3 bases left between them. CDR1 is DFQATT, CDR2 SNEGSKA, per germline (reference sequence). The CDR3 runs 10 residues. The CDR3 protein is CSAKKETQYF. The CDR3 DNA follows: TGCAGTGCTAAGAAAGAGACCCAGTACTTC.

This clonotype was observed at least ten times. The rearrangement links TRBV7-8 to TRBJ1-5; 8 bases match TRBD1. Germline V gene sequence: CDR1 SGHVS, CDR2 FQNEAQ. The CDR3 spans 18 residues. The trim removed 0 bases at V and 5 bases at J, leaving 12 bases unmatched. CDR3 amino acids: CASSLAAQGAKVDQPQHF. The CDR3 bases are TGTGCCAGCAGCTTAGCCGCGCAGGGGGCGAAAGTGGATCAGCCCCAGCATTTT. The full variable domain, rest sourced from reference TRBV7-8 and TRBJ1-5, is GAGVSQSPRYKVAKRGQDVALRCDPISGHVSLFWYQQALGQGPEFLTYFQNEAQLDKSGLPSDRFFAERPEGSVSTLKIQRTQQEDSAVYLCASSLAAQGAKVDQPQHFGDGTRLSIL.